Following are 19 T cell receptor beta chains from one sample sequenced in a study of blood T cells in healthy people across ages. Combining a sample-barcoded 5' primer with a J-beta primer mix, a second PCR ran for 7 to 11 cycles. TCRdb re-analysed the 5' RACE reads in MiXCR, keeping a single row per CDR3 protein. The sample consists of 1.5 million to 2 million distinct CDR3 sequences, 30% to 40% of them appearing once. Sequenced material: blood. The receptors come from a human donor in good health.

This chain joins TRBV10-3 and TRBJ2-3; 10 bases match TRBD2. The CDR3 contains 17 residues. V lost 4 bases, J lost 4 bases, and 11 bases stayed unmatched. Germline CDR1 is ENHRY and CDR2 is SYGVKD. The DNA of the CDR3 is TGTGCCATCAGTGCCGGCAAGCGGGGGGGCCTCGCAGATACGCAGTATTTT. Translation gives CAISAGKRGGLADTQYF.

The chain couples TRBV4-3 to TRBJ2-7; TRBD1 matches at 8 bases. The CDR3 sequence is 15 residues long. Looked up from germline, CDR1 is LGHNA and CDR2 is YSLEER. V gave up 3 bases and J gave up 2 bases; unmatched junction bases: 6. As DNA, the CDR3 is TGCGCCAGCAGCCATTCTGGGACAGGCCCCTACGAGCAGTACTTC. As protein: CASSHSGTGPYEQYF.

J is TRBJ1-2 and V is TRBV7-2; no definite D call. From germline, CDR1 is SGHTA and CDR2 FQGNSA. V was shortened by 1 base and J by 8 bases, with 8 bases between the two germline ends. There are 12 residues in the CDR3. CDR3 nucleotide sequence: TGTGCCAGCAGCTTAGTTCTCGGGGGCTACACCTTC. This codes for CASSLVLGGYTF.

This chain joins TRBV29-1 and TRBJ1-1; tentatively, D is TRBD1 (6 bases). The CDR3 runs 14 residues. Per germline, CDR1 SQVTM and CDR2 ANQGSEA. V was shortened by 0 bases and J by 5 bases, with 13 bases between the two germline ends. CDR3 region: CSVEDWAGETEAFF. In DNA, the CDR3 is TGCAGCGTTGAAGATTGGGCAGGGGAGACTGAAGCTTTCTTT.

This chain links TRBV5-1 with TRBJ1-1; 7 nucleotides match TRBD1. V shed 2 bases, J shed 3 bases, and the junction held 10 bases outside the gene matches. CDR1 is SGHRS and CDR2 is YFSETQ in the germline V gene. The CDR3 consists of 16 residues. The CDR3 sequence is CASSFSQGRFDTEAFF. CDR3 DNA: TGCGCCAGCAGCTTCTCACAGGGGAGGTTTGACACTGAAGCTTTCTTT.

V usage is TRBV21-1 and J usage is TRBJ2-1; the table's D call, TRBD1, was not checked against the DNA. TRBV21-1 is a recognized pseudogene. CDR3 length: 14 amino acids. CDR3 amino acids: CASVGGTGYNEQFF. The CDR3 region has the DNA TGTGCCAGCGTGGGAGGGACAGGGTACAATGAGCAGTTCTTC.

The table lists this clonotype with a few counts. The chain carries TRBV20-1 and TRBJ2-1; 10 nucleotides match TRBD2. V dropped 0 bases and J dropped 8; count of bases not matched to a gene: 13. This CDR3 region has 17 residues. Germline V gives CDR1 DFQATT, CDR2 SNEGSKA (reference sequence). The CDR3 coding sequence is TGCAGTGCTAGAGATCTATTGGCTAGCGGGGGTAAGGATGAGCAGTTCTTC. Its protein is CSARDLLASGGKDEQFF.

The rearrangement joins TRBV27 to TRBJ2-1; 8 positions match TRBD2. The CDR3 runs to 18 residues. V gave up 5 bases and J gave up 0 bases; unmatched junction bases: 12. Germline CDR1 is MNHEY and CDR2 is SMNVEV (reference sequence). The CDR3 DNA reads as TGTGCCAGCAGTACCTTCTCTAGGCGGGGGGTCTCCTACAATGAGCAGTTCTTC. Translating it yields CASSTFSRRGVSYNEQFF.

This rearrangement joins TRBV27 to TRBJ2-7; 8 bases align to TRBD2. Germline CDR1 MNHEY, CDR2 SMNVEV (reference sequence). CDR3 length: 16 residues. After removal of 5 bases from V and 3 bases from J, the junction contained 12 bases not matched to a gene. The CDR3 protein is CASSPSIGGVNYEQYF. CDR3 nucleotide sequence: TGTGCCAGCAGTCCCTCAATCGGGGGGGTTAACTACGAGCAGTACTTC.

The chain has TRBV6-2 or TRBV6-3 and TRBJ1-2, with 8 bases fitting TRBD1. The CDR3 is made up of 15 amino acids. Germline CDR1 MNHEY, CDR2 SVGEGT. The ends lost 2 bases at V and 5 bases at J; junction bases unmatched: 7. Written as DNA, the CDR3 is TGTGCCAGCAGTTACGCCCAGGGGGCCTCGTATGGCTACACCTTC. Translating it yields CASSYAQGASYGYTF.

The chain has TRBV7-2 and TRBJ1-5; D possibly corresponds to TRBD1 (5 bases). CDR3 length: 15 residues. The V gene's germline CDR1 is SGHTA and CDR2 FQGNSA. V lost 3 bases and J lost 3, with 12 bases in between. In DNA form, the CDR3 reads TGTGCCAGCAGCTTGGTTGGAGGGGTCAATCAGCCCCAGCATTTT. Translating gives CASSLVGGVNQPQHF.

The chain combines TRBV3-1 with TRBJ2-1, with D perhaps TRBD1 (5 bases). The CDR3 totals 14 residues. V lost 1 base and J lost 5, with 9 bases in between. CDR1 LGHDT and CDR2 YNNKEL come from the germline V gene (reference sequence). The CDR3 here is CASSQGRQHNEQFF. CDR3 DNA sequence: TGTGCCAGCAGCCAAGGCAGACAGCACAATGAGCAGTTCTTC.

This clonotype was counted a few times. The J gene is TRBJ1-2, the V gene TRBV6-1, with 10 bases fitting TRBD1. Germline-derived CDR1 and CDR2 are MNHNS and SASEGT. The length of the CDR3 is 18 residues. V was pared by 6 bases and J by 3 bases, with 16 bases of the junction left unmatched. In DNA, the CDR3 is TGTGCCAGCAGCTCCCAATTCGGGACAGGGGACCAAGACTATGGCTACACCTTC. Translating it yields CASSSQFGTGDQDYGYTF.

The chain couples TRBV12-3 or TRBV12-4 to TRBJ2-7, with D perhaps assigned TRBD1 or TRBD2 (5 bases each). Trimming shortened V by 4 bases and J by 0 bases, and 13 bases separated the two germline ends. This CDR3 contains 15 residues. CDR3 in DNA: TGTGCCAGCAGTTGGGACGGGTGGAGCTCCTACGAGCAGTACTTC. Its translation: CASSWDGWSSYEQYF.

This clonotype has at least ten counts. The junction and the germline gene differ at one end; a read error may be behind it. CDR3 nucleotides: TGCGCCAGCAGCCCCCTGGCAGGGGAGACCCAGTACTTC. Its protein product is CASSPLAGETQYF. This sequence joins TRBV18 and TRBJ2-5; TRBD1 is a possible D gene (5 bases). Germline V gene sequence: CDR1 KGHSH, CDR2 LQKENI. CDR3 size: 13 residues.

The gene calls are TRBV2 and TRBJ2-1; D unresolved. This CDR3 is built from 14 residues. The ends were cut back, 4 bases at V and 3 bases at J, with 10 bases in the middle. CDR1 and CDR2 from the germline V gene are SNHLY and FYNNEI. The CDR3 loop is CASSARILYNEQFF. CDR3 sequence (DNA): TGTGCCAGCAGTGCGAGGATACTCTACAATGAGCAGTTCTTC.

This clonotype showed up just a few times. This sequence joins TRBV29-1 and TRBJ1-4; D perhaps matches TRBD1 (5 bases). The germline V and J ends were trimmed by 6 bases and 8 bases, with 16 bases remaining between them. The germline V gene encodes CDR1 SQVTM and CDR2 ANQGSEA. This CDR3 is 13 amino acids long. The DNA of the CDR3 is TGCAGCGTCCGACAGCCCTCGGGGGAAAAACTGTTTTTT. Translating it yields CSVRQPSGEKLFF. The complete variable domain, with remaining parts taken from reference TRBV29-1 and TRBJ1-4, reads SAVISQKPSRDICQRGTSLTIQCQVDSQVTMMFWYRQQPGQSLTLIATANQGSEATYESGFVIDKFPISRPNLTFSTLTVSNMSPEDSSIYLCSVRQPSGEKLFFGSGTQLSVL.

The rearrangement uses TRBV20-1 and TRBJ1-4; no clear D gene. CDR1 is DFQATT, CDR2 SNEGSKA, per germline (reference sequence). V was cut by 6 bases and J by 7 bases, with 9 bases left in between. There are 11 residues in the CDR3. Written as DNA, the CDR3 is TGCAGTGCGTGGTATGGTGAAAAACTGTTTTTT. Translation gives CSAWYGEKLFF.

The genes are TRBV20-1 and TRBJ2-7, with D perhaps being TRBD1 or TRBD2 (5 bases each). CDR1 and CDR2 (germline): DFQATT, SNEGSKA (reference sequence). V lost 3 bases and J lost 5, with 14 bases in between. CDR3 size: 13 residues. This CDR3 is CSARAWGFDEQYF. Written as DNA, the CDR3 is TGCAGTGCTAGGGCCTGGGGGTTCGACGAGCAGTACTTC.